The T cell receptor (beta chain) under discussion was sequenced for a study of T cells in Graves' hyperthyroidism and ophthalmopathy. Whole-study findings and limits: A median about 6.5 months before onset, the model predicted ophthalmopathy. Among thyroid clonotypes expanded above 0.001, most also appeared in blood.

Patients with uncontrolled infections, other autoimmune diseases, pregnancy or lactation were excluded. PBMCs came from 10 ml fresh peripheral blood. This clonotype was observed many times. Its target is not known. Per the germline V gene, CDR1 is LGHNT and CDR2 is FRNRAP. There are 15 residues in the CDR3. Trimming left V 5 bases short and J 3 bases short, with 14 bases between. TCR beta CDR3 regions were amplified from RNA transcripts. When the TCR CDR3 underwent first-round RT-PCR, the HTBI primer set was used. TCRdb independently ran MiXCR on the multiplex PCR reads; one entry per CDR3 protein. The table shows more than 450,000 distinct CDR3 sequences, with around 20% occurring only once.

The origin of this receptor is a middle-aged man with Graves' ophthalmopathy. The chain couples TRBV12-5 to TRBJ2-1; D is tentatively TRBD1 or TRBD2 (5 bases each). Sample: blood. Written as DNA, the CDR3 is TGTGCTAGTGGTGGCCGGGACCTTCTCTACAATGAGCAGTTCTTC. This sequence encodes CASGGRDLLYNEQFF.